The next 25 T cell receptor beta chains were all read from a single sample in a study of blood T cell repertoires in COVID-19. Sequencing was performed with immunoSEQ multiplex PCR; in TCRdb, only in-frame clones are kept and a portion is missing. Of 110,000 or so clones in the sample, nearly 90% were seen once. Specimen: peripheral blood. The receptors shown here come from a woman in her 70s who had recovered from COVID-19.

The V gene is TRBV9, the J gene TRBJ1-6, with 9 nucleotides matching TRBD1. CDR1 and CDR2 (germline): SGDLS, YYNGEE. The CDR3 covers 19 residues. J was trimmed by 0 bases and V by 3 bases; bases with no gene match: 10. CDR3 nucleotide sequence: TGTGCCAGCAGCGCCTATCCGGGACAGGGAAGCTCCTATAATTCACCCCTCCACTTT. Translation gives CASSAYPGQGSSYNSPLHF.

The genes are TRBV11-2 and TRBJ1-2; D is unclear. Trimming removed 6 bases at V and 8 bases at J, with 22 bases between. CDR1 and CDR2 (germline): SGHAT, FQNNGV. This CDR3 is 15 amino acids long. CDR3 sequence: CASRQSNSAAGGYTF. CDR3 in DNA: TGTGCCAGCAGACAATCCAATTCGGCCGCGGGAGGCTACACCTTC.

Only one count was recorded for this clone. The rearrangement joins TRBV7-2 to TRBJ2-1, with TRBD2 identical over 7 bases. This CDR3 contains 16 residues. The germline V gene has CDR1 SGHTA and CDR2 FQGNSA. Trimming at V came to 3 bases and at J to 3 bases, leaving 8 bases not matched to a gene. The CDR3 DNA is TGTGCCAGCAGCTTTTTAGCGGGTGCATACTACAATGAGCAGTTCTTC. It codes for CASSFLAGAYYNEQFF.

V and J are TRBV4-1 and TRBJ2-1; maybe TRBD2 (7 bases). The CDR3 spans 19 residues. V lost 3 bases, J lost 0 bases, and 21 bases lay in between. Germline loops: CDR1 MGHRA, CDR2 YSYEKL. The CDR3 sequence is CASSHPRRRGTSSYNEQFF. CDR3 sequence (DNA): TGCGCCAGCAGCCACCCCCGCCGGCGGGGGACAAGCTCCTACAATGAGCAGTTCTTC.

V is TRBV6-4 and J is TRBJ2-3, with a weak D call TRBD2 (7 bases). CDR3 size: 15 residues. CDR1 and CDR2 (germline): MRHNA, SNTAGT. The V and J ends lost 5 bases and 4 bases respectively, with 16 bases between them. DNA for the CDR3: TGTGCCAGCAGTCCTAGCTCGGGGGGCGCAGATACGCAGTATTTT. This translates into CASSPSSGGADTQYF.

This chain joins TRBV5-4 and TRBJ2-5; 11 bases are a match to TRBD2. CDR1 and CDR2 (germline): SGHNT, YYREEE (reference sequence). V shed 4 bases and J 2 bases; nucleotides not matched to a gene: 4. The CDR3 sequence is 15 residues long. The CDR3 bases are TGTGCCAGCAGCGGACGACTAGCGGGGCAAGAGACCCAGTACTTC. Translating it yields CASSGRLAGQETQYF.

This chain connects TRBV28 to TRBJ2-7, with D possibly TRBD1 on 7 matching bases. Trimming removed 6 bases at V and 0 bases at J, with 12 bases between. In germline, CDR1 is MDHEN, CDR2 SYDVKM. This CDR3 region has 14 residues. The CDR3 sequence: CASSSGGSSYEQYF. The CDR3 bases are TGTGCCAGCAGCTCAGGGGGGAGCTCCTACGAGCAGTACTTC.

CDR3 bases: TGTGCCAGCAGTTACTCGCAGGGGGAGACCAACGTCCTGACTTTC. It yields the protein CASSYSQGETNVLTF. The chain recombines TRBV6-6 with TRBJ2-6; 7 bases agree with TRBD1. V gave up 0 bases and J gave up 8 bases; unmatched junction bases: 4. Germline V gives CDR1 MNHNY, CDR2 SVGAGI (reference sequence). The CDR3 length is 15 residues.

This chain joins TRBV19 and TRBJ1-1, with D unclear. This CDR3 is 15 amino acids long. The germline gives CDR1 LNHDA, CDR2 SQIVND (reference sequence). The V end was cut by 5 bases, the J end by 4 bases, with 17 bases between. The CDR3 sequence is CASSLGRVVGTEAFF. The DNA of the CDR3 is TGTGCCAGTAGTCTTGGGAGGGTGGTTGGCACTGAAGCTTTCTTT.

The rearrangement links TRBV24-1 to TRBJ2-2, with TRBD1 as a possible D gene (5 bases). The CDR3 spans 16 residues. From germline, CDR1 is KGHDR and CDR2 SFDVKD. Trimming pared 0 bases from V and 2 bases from J, leaving 9 bases between. The CDR3 DNA sequence: TGTGCCACCAGTGATTTGCGGACAAAAAACACCGGGGAGCTGTTTTTT. It codes for CATSDLRTKNTGELFF.

The rearrangement joins TRBV15 to TRBJ1-2; D might be TRBD1 (6 bases). There are 15 residues in the CDR3. The V end was cut by 5 bases, the J end by 7 bases, with 20 bases between. Per the germline V gene, CDR1 is LNHNV and CDR2 is YYDKDF (reference sequence). CDR3 sequence: CATSPFRGEGGGYTF. DNA of the CDR3: TGTGCCACCAGCCCCTTTAGGGGGGAGGGGGGTGGCTACACCTTC.

V is TRBV11-2 and J is TRBJ2-2, with 7 nucleotides matching TRBD2. The V and J ends lost 3 bases and 5 bases, in that order; junction bases with no gene match: 12. This CDR3 spans 17 amino acids. The germline gives CDR1 SGHAT, CDR2 FQNNGV. CDR3 sequence reads: CASSFSTTGRVTGELFF. The CDR3 nucleotides read TGTGCCAGCAGCTTCTCGACGACGGGGAGGGTAACCGGGGAGCTGTTTTTT.

The rearrangement uses TRBV28 and TRBJ1-5, with no clear D. V dropped 8 bases and J dropped 0 bases, with 8 bases sitting between them. Germline CDR1 reads MDHEN; CDR2 reads SYDVKM. This CDR3 spans 13 amino acids. The CDR3 here is CASALFSNQPQHF. CDR3 DNA: TGTGCCAGCGCACTCTTTAGCAATCAGCCCCAGCATTTT.

The CDR3 DNA follows: TGTGCCAGCAGCTTAAGACTAGCGGGGACCGGGGAGCTGTTTTTT. Its translation is CASSLRLAGTGELFF. The V and J genes are TRBV5-6 and TRBJ2-2, with TRBD2 matching 11 bases. With 2 bases clipped from V and 5 bases from J, the junction kept 2 bases outside the gene matches. Germline values: CDR1 SGHDT, CDR2 YYEEEE. The CDR3 is 15 residues long.

Details on this clone: The same CDR3 arises from other DNA sequences in this sample as well. The chain links TRBV7-3 to TRBJ1-1; 7 nucleotides line up with TRBD1. V lost 2 bases and J lost 0; bases outside the gene matches: 0. The CDR3 is made up of 14 amino acids. Germline CDR1 reads SGHTA; CDR2 reads FQGTGA. CDR3 sequence: CASSLQGVNTEAFF. The CDR3 nucleotides read TGTGCCAGCAGCTTACAGGGGGTGAACACTGAAGCTTTCTTT.

The chain is built from TRBV29-1 and TRBJ2-1; 9 bases align to TRBD2. V was pared by 7 bases and J by 2 bases, with 6 bases of the junction left unmatched. Germline V lookup: CDR1 SQVTM, CDR2 ANQGSEA. The CDR3 is 14 residues long. CDR3 DNA sequence: TGCAGCGCTCTTAGCGGGAGAACCTACAATGAGCAGTTCTTC. It translates to CSALSGRTYNEQFF.

The J gene is TRBJ2-2, the V gene TRBV7-2; 10 bases fit TRBD2. The germline V gene encodes CDR1 SGHTA and CDR2 FQGNSA. The CDR3 is 15 residues long. Trimming at V came to 5 bases and at J to 5 bases, leaving 5 bases not matched to a gene. For the CDR3, the DNA is TGTGCCAGCAGCGTCTTAGCGGGAGGTACCGGGGAGCTGTTTTTT. Residues: CASSVLAGGTGELFF.

This sequence joins TRBV27 and TRBJ2-3; 9 bases line up with TRBD1. J was trimmed by 4 bases and V by 7 bases; bases with no gene match: 15. The CDR3 consists of 17 residues. Germline V gene data show CDR1 as MNHEY and CDR2 as SMNVEV (reference sequence). CDR3: CASTPGQGRGGSDTQYF. CDR3 DNA: TGTGCCAGCACCCCGGGACAGGGCAGGGGAGGCTCAGATACGCAGTATTTT.

The rearrangement uses TRBV5-6 and TRBJ2-7; 8 nucleotides line up with TRBD1. Trimming took 5 bases from V and 11 from J; bases not matched to a gene: 9. The CDR3 is 12 amino acids. CDR1 is SGHDT and CDR2 is YYEEEE in the germline V gene. The chain's CDR3 is CASSMNRGKKYF. CDR3 DNA sequence: TGTGCCAGCAGTATGAACAGGGGGAAGAAGTACTTC.

Concerning this clone: Relative to the germline gene, one junction end is altered; a read error may explain this. This chain joins TRBV13 and TRBJ2-7; 9 positions match TRBD2. The CDR3 has 15 residues. CDR1 is PRHDT and CDR2 is FYEKMQ in the germline V gene (reference sequence). The CDR3, as DNA: TGTGCCACCAGCTCGGCAGCGGGGGGCTCCTACGAGCAGTACTTC. Its translation: CATSSAAGGSYEQYF.

The chain is built from TRBV30 and TRBJ1-4; 9 positions match TRBD1. There are 15 residues in the CDR3. From germline, CDR1 is GTSNPN and CDR2 SVGIG (reference sequence). The V gene end was trimmed by 7 bases and the J gene end by 6 bases; junction bases not matched to a gene: 12. CDR3 coding DNA: TGTGCCTCCTCGGGACAGGGAAACTGGGATGAAAAACTGTTTTTT. It codes for CASSGQGNWDEKLFF. Full variable domain (remainder filled in from reference TRBV30 and TRBJ1-4): SQTIHQWPATLVQPVGSPLSLECTVEGTSNPNLYWYRQAAGRGLQLLFYSVGIGQISSEVPQNLSASRPQDRQFILSSKKLLLSDSGFYLCASSGQGNWDEKLFFGSGTQLSVL.

The genes are TRBV5-4 and TRBJ1-1; 11 bases map to TRBD1. Losses at the gene ends were 3 bases for V and 5 bases for J; bases not matched to a gene: 6. The CDR3 is made up of 15 amino acids. CDR1 is SGHNT, CDR2 YYREEE, per germline (reference sequence). CDR3 nucleotides: TGTGCCAGCAGCTCCCCGGACAGGGGGCTAACTGAAGCTTTCTTT. This translates into CASSSPDRGLTEAFF.

This clone was found a few times. V and J are TRBV5-4 and TRBJ2-7; 7 nucleotides match TRBD2. Unmatched junction bases numbered 9, after V lost 4 bases and J lost 2 bases. The CDR3 runs to 15 residues. Per the germline V gene, CDR1 is SGHNT and CDR2 is YYREEE (reference sequence). The DNA for the CDR3 is TGTGCCAGCAGCCATTTCCGGGGAGGGGCCTACGAGCAGTACTTC. Encoded protein: CASSHFRGGAYEQYF. Full variable domain (rest looked up from reference TRBV5-4 and TRBJ2-7): ETGVTQSPTHLIKTRGQQVTLRCSSQSGHNTVSWYQQALGQGPQFIFQYYREEENGRGNFPPRFSGLQFPNYSSELNVNALELDDSALYLCASSHFRGGAYEQYFGPGTRLTVT.

This clone showed up just once. The rearrangement uses TRBV2 and TRBJ2-2; TRBD2 might be the D (7 bases). Trimming stripped 4 bases from V and 4 bases from J, with 13 bases between. Germline V gene data show CDR1 as SNHLY and CDR2 as FYNNEI. The CDR3 has 15 amino acids. In nucleotides, the CDR3 is TGTGCCAGCAGTGGGGGGGGCCGGAGCACCGGGGAGCTGTTTTTT. It encodes CASSGGGRSTGELFF.

A few counts support this clone. The chain joins TRBV10-1 to TRBJ2-7; D may be TRBD2 (5 bases). V was cut by 6 bases and J by 4 bases, with 13 bases left in between. The CDR3 runs to 13 residues. The germline gives CDR1 WNHNN, CDR2 SYGVQD (reference sequence). The CDR3 is CASRGEGEYEQYF. CDR3 sequence (DNA): TGCGCCAGCAGGGGAGAGGGTGAATACGAGCAGTACTTC.